The subject of this entry is one T cell receptor (beta chain). The Seattle patients, enrolled during active infection, were followed longitudinally. The source of the sample is a study of blood T cell repertoires in COVID-19. Study summary: Samples representing acute and convalescent COVID-19 were sourced from the United States, Italy and Spain. From T cells, B-cell-depleted T cells, or PBMCs came the material, which was cDNA or gDNA.

In germline, CDR1 is MNHNY, CDR2 SVGAGI (reference sequence). This CDR3 is 14 amino acids long. V dropped 2 bases and J dropped 5 bases, with 12 bases sitting between them. Original processing notes: Using reference gene primer amplification, nucleated cell counts were estimated. The assay was immunoSEQ multiplex PCR, and TCRdb's table has in-frame clones only and misses some. Clone size and V and J calls were adopted from that table, with D and trimming inferred from the DNA. The sample has under 450,000 clones; around 88% are singletons. The sequence derives from a woman in her forties or fifties with COVID-19, enrolled during active disease. Sequenced input: peripheral blood. The chain uses TRBV6-6 and TRBJ1-1; D possibly corresponds to TRBD1 (5 bases). The CDR3 reads CASSYGPGGTEAFF. As DNA, the CDR3 is TGTGCCAGCAGTTACGGTCCGGGGGGAACTGAAGCTTTCTTT.